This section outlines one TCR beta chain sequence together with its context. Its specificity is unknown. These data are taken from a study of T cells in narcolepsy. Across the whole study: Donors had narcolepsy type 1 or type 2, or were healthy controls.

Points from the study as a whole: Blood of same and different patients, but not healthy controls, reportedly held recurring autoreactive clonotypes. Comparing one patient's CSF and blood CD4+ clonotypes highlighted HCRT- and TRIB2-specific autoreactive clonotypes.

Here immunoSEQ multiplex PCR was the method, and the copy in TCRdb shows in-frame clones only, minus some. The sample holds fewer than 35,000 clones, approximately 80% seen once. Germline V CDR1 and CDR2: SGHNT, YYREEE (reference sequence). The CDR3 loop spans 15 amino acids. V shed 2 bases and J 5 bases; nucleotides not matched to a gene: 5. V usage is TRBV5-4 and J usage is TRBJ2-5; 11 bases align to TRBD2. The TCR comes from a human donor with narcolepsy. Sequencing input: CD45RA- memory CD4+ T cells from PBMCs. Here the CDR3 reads CASSFPSGGRETQYF. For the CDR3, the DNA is TGTGCCAGCAGCTTCCCTAGCGGGGGGAGGGAGACCCAGTACTTC.